The 6 T cell receptor beta chains given below trace back to one sample, sequenced in a study of blood T cell repertoires in COVID-19. Method: immunoSEQ multiplex PCR; TCRdb's copy keeps in-frame clones and lacks some. In the table there are hundreds of thousands of clones, approximately 90% of which are singletons. Input material: peripheral blood. Receptor source: a woman between 45 and 60 years old with COVID-19, enrolled during active disease.

The chain has TRBV7-2 and TRBJ1-2; D unclear. The CDR3 loop spans 15 amino acids. V lost 5 bases and J lost 0, with 13 bases in between. Germline V gene sequence: CDR1 SGHTA, CDR2 FQGNSA. CDR3 amino acids: CASSRSRGTNYGYTF. The CDR3 DNA sequence: TGTGCCAGCAGCCGCTCCCGGGGAACTAACTATGGCTACACCTTC. Together with reference TRBV7-2 and TRBJ1-2, the CDR3 gives the full variable domain: GAGVSQSPSNKVTEKGKDVELRCDPISGHTALYWYRQSLGQGLEFLIYFQGNSAPDKSGLPSDRFSAERTGGSVSTLTIQRTQQEDSAVYLCASSRSRGTNYGYTFGSGTRLTVV.

The chain recombines TRBV9 with TRBJ2-2; D is possibly TRBD2 (5 bases). Germline assignment: CDR1 SGDLS and CDR2 YYNGEE. The CDR3 loop spans 15 amino acids. V dropped 7 bases and J dropped 0 bases, with 13 bases sitting between them. Here the CDR3 DNA reads TGTGCCAGCGGATCGGCGGGTGCGAACACCGGGGAGCTGTTTTTT. Amino acid sequence: CASGSAGANTGELFF.

This clone was seen a single time. The chain is built from TRBV11-2 and TRBJ1-2; perhaps TRBD1 as D (5 bases). Per the germline V gene, CDR1 is SGHAT and CDR2 is FQNNGV. This CDR3 comprises 14 residues. Trimming cost V 1 base and J 12 bases, with 18 bases left between them. CDR3 protein: CASSLVKGLHGDTF. The CDR3 bases are TGTGCCAGCAGCTTAGTCAAGGGACTCCACGGGGACACCTTC. Variable domain in full (rest from reference TRBV11-2 and TRBJ1-2): EAGVAQSPRYKIIEKRQSVAFWCNPISGHATLYWYQQILGQGPKLLIQFQNNGVVDDSQLPKDRFSAERLKGVDSTLKIQPAKLEDSAVYLCASSLVKGLHGDTFGSGTRLTVV.

Worth noting for this clone: Different DNA sequences within this sample yield the same CDR3. This sequence joins TRBV28 and TRBJ1-2; TRBD1 is a possible D gene (5 bases). Looked up from germline, CDR1 is MDHEN and CDR2 is SYDVKM. This CDR3 region has 13 residues. Trimming pared 3 bases from V and 4 bases from J, leaving 9 bases between. The CDR3, as DNA: TGTGCCAGCAGTTTCGGGCAGGGCTATGGCTACACCTTC. Its protein product is CASSFGQGYGYTF.

The chain is built from TRBV9 and TRBJ2-2; D is unresolved. Per the germline V gene, CDR1 is SGDLS and CDR2 is YYNGEE. The V end lost 0 bases, the J end lost 3 bases, and 6 bases lay between the germline ends. This CDR3 comprises 14 residues. CDR3 coding DNA: TGTGCCAGCAGCGTAGTATACTACACCGGGGAGCTGTTTTTT. Translation: CASSVVYYTGELFF. Combining the CDR3 with reference TRBV9 and TRBJ2-2 gives the whole variable domain DSGVTQTPKHLITATGQRVTLRCSPRSGDLSVYWYQQSLDQGLQFLIQYYNGEERAKGNILERFSAQQFPDLHSELNLSSLELGDSALYFCASSVVYYTGELFFGEGSRLTVL.

In DNA form, the CDR3 reads TGTGCCATCAGTGCTGGCAGTCCAAACTATGGCTACACCTTC. Translation gives CAISAGSPNYGYTF. The chain carries TRBV10-3 and TRBJ1-2; D uncertain. From germline, CDR1 is ENHRY and CDR2 SYGVKD. V shed 4 bases and J shed 2 bases, with 11 bases lying between them. This CDR3 is 14 amino acids long.